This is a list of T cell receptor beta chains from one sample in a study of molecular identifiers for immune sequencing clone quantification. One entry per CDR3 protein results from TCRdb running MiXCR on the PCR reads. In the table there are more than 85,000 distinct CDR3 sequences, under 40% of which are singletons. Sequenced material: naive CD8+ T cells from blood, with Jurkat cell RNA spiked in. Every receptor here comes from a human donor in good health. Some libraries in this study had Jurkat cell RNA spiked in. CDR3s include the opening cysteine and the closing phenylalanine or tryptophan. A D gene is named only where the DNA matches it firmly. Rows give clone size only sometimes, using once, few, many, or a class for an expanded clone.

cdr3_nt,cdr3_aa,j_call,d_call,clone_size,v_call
TGTGCCAGCAGTTACGTGGACAGCCTCACAGATACGCAGTATTTT,CASSYVDSLTDTQYF,TRBJ2-3,.,.,TRBV6-5
TGTGCCAGCAGTCGACAGGGGGCGGGGGAGCAGTTCTTC,CASSRQGAGEQFF,TRBJ2-1,TRBD1,.,TRBV28
TGTGCCAGCAGCCCTCACACCGGGGAGCTGTTTTTT,CASSPHTGELFF,TRBJ2-2,.,many,TRBV4-2
TGTGCCAGCAGCCTGAGCGGAGGGGGGCTCAATGAGCAGTTCTTC,CASSLSGGGLNEQFF,TRBJ2-1,.,many,TRBV7-6
TGTGCCAGCAGTTTCCTGCCCGGGATAGGCGCAGATACGCAGTATTTT,CASSFLPGIGADTQYF,TRBJ2-3,.,many,TRBV27
TGTGCCAGCAGTTCCAAAGTAACGCCCCCCGGACAGGGGGAACTGTTTTTT,CASSSKVTPPGQGELFF,TRBJ1-4,TRBD1,.,TRBV6-5
TGCAGTGCTAGAGATCACCTAGCGGGGATCCTCCTGCCATTCTTC,CSARDHLAGILLPFF,TRBJ2-1,TRBD2,.,TRBV20-1
TGTGCCAGCACCCGGACCCCTGGGGCCAACGTCCTGACTTTC,CASTRTPGANVLTF,TRBJ2-6,.,.,TRBV9
TGTGCCAGCTCACCATCAGGGGGGTACGAGCAGTACTTC,CASSPSGGYEQYF,TRBJ2-7,.,many,TRBV18
TGCAGTGCTAGAGATCCCCTCCCCCCAGGGGGGTTGACAGATACGCAGTATTTT,CSARDPLPPGGLTDTQYF,TRBJ2-3,.,.,TRBV20-1
TGCGCCAGCAGCCAAGACACAGATACGCAGTATTTT,CASSQDTDTQYF,TRBJ2-3,.,many,TRBV4-3
TGTGCCAGCAGTTTTGGGACGACTTATTCACCCCTCCACTTT,CASSFGTTYSPLHF,TRBJ1-6,.,few,TRBV27
TGCAGTGCTAGCTACGCGAGCCAGGGTGGGTACGAGCAGTACTTC,CSASYASQGGYEQYF,TRBJ2-7,.,few,TRBV20-1
TGTGCCAGCAGCCCGGGACAGGGGGGTGGTGATACGCAGTATTTT,CASSPGQGGGDTQYF,TRBJ2-3,TRBD1,many,TRBV3-1
TGTGCCAGCAGTGTTGAGGGAGAGACCCAGTACTTC,CASSVEGETQYF,TRBJ2-5,.,many,TRBV25-1
TGCAGCCCTAAGCGGGATAAACGGTCGGGGTACGAGCAGTACTTC,CSPKRDKRSGYEQYF,TRBJ2-7,TRBD2,few,TRBV20-1
TGTGCCAGCAGTTTACTCTCTAGCGGGACCGGGGAGCTGTTTTTT,CASSLLSSGTGELFF,TRBJ2-2,TRBD2,.,TRBV28
TGCGCCAGCAGCTCCCGGGACAGGGGAGGCACAGATACGCAGTATTTT,CASSSRDRGGTDTQYF,TRBJ2-3,TRBD1,.,TRBV5-1
TGTGCCAGCAAAGAGGACAGGGTAACCTACAATGAGCAGTTCTTC,CASKEDRVTYNEQFF,TRBJ2-1,TRBD1,.,TRBV6-5
TGTGCCAGCAGTGATGACAAGAACACTGAAGCTTTCTTT,CASSDDKNTEAFF,TRBJ1-1,.,.,TRBV6-4
TGCGCCAGCAGCCAAGAAATGGGGTCTCTCGCAGATACGCAGTATTTT,CASSQEMGSLADTQYF,TRBJ2-3,.,.,TRBV4-3
TGTGCCAGCAGCTCCTGGGTTTCTAGCACAGATACGCAGTATTTT,CASSSWVSSTDTQYF,TRBJ2-3,.,few,TRBV11-2
TGTGCCAGCAGCTTCAGGACTCTGGGCTACAATGAGCAGTTCTTC,CASSFRTLGYNEQFF,TRBJ2-1,.,many,TRBV7-2
TGTGCCAGCAGCCAAGGTGCTGGGGGGGAGCAGTTCTTC,CASSQGAGGEQFF,TRBJ2-1,.,.,TRBV4-2